Following are 26 T cell receptor beta chains from one sample sequenced in a study of memory CD4+ T cells and cytomegalovirus serostatus (dated by TCRdb to between 2018 and 2020). A FACSAria II was used to sort memory CD4+ T cells, defined as single viable CD3+CD4+CD8-CD45RO+ cells. The library was made by the immunoSEQ multiplex PCR assay. The source is immuneACCESS, and TCRdb retained only in-frame sequences with V and J called. Part of the clones is not carried over; for the studies checked, unresolved V genes explain less than half of this, and the remainder is unexplained. The sample data list 35,000 to 50,000 clones, and just under 80% of these were observed just once. The ten top clones hold around 0.6% of the sample. Sequencing was done on a sample of memory CD4+ T cells from blood. These receptor sequences come from an adult in good health and CMV-seronegative.

V and J are TRBV5-1 and TRBJ1-1; 7 nucleotides align to TRBD1. Trimming at V came to 4 bases and at J to 0 bases, leaving 3 bases not matched to a gene. The CDR3 totals 14 residues. Per the germline V gene, CDR1 is SGHRS and CDR2 is YFSETQ. CDR3 DNA sequence: TGCGCCAGCAGCCGGGACAGCTTGAACACTGAAGCTTTCTTT. This codes for CASSRDSLNTEAFF.

This chain links TRBV2 with TRBJ1-1, with no clear D. The CDR3 runs to 14 residues. Germline V CDR1 and CDR2: SNHLY, FYNNEI. V lost 6 bases, J lost 8 bases, and 19 bases lay in between. CDR3 nucleotides: TGTGCCAGCAGATCTCCGCGGGGAAGAATGGAAGCTTTCTTT. This sequence encodes CASRSPRGRMEAFF.

This clone is medium-sized within its sample. The gene calls are TRBV5-4 and TRBJ1-2; D ambiguous. The CDR3 contains 13 residues. Between the trimmed V and J ends, which lost 0 bases and 4 bases, there was a span of 7 bases. Per the germline V gene, CDR1 is SGHNT and CDR2 is YYREEE (reference sequence). CDR3 amino acids: CASSLVGSYGYTF. The CDR3, as DNA: TGTGCCAGCAGCTTGGTGGGGAGCTATGGCTACACCTTC.

This rearrangement joins TRBV9 to TRBJ1-3; D is perhaps TRBD1 (5 bases). Germline V gene data show CDR1 as SGDLS and CDR2 as YYNGEE. Trimming stripped 3 bases from V and 0 bases from J, with 16 bases between. The CDR3 loop spans 17 amino acids. CDR3 nucleotide sequence: TGTGCCAGCAGCGCCAACCTCAGGGTAACCTCTGGAAACACCATATATTTT. Residues: CASSANLRVTSGNTIYF.

The chain uses TRBV5-4 and TRBJ2-2; TRBD1 is a possible D gene (6 bases). CDR3 length: 16 amino acids. The V and J ends lost 2 bases and 5 bases respectively, with 16 bases between them. Germline V gene data show CDR1 as SGHNT and CDR2 as YYREEE (reference sequence). CDR3 bases: TGTGCCAGCAGCTTAGGTTCGAGGACAGCGACCGGGGAGCTGTTTTTT. Translated: CASSLGSRTATGELFF.

Only a few counts were recorded for this clone. The rearrangement links TRBV20-1 to TRBJ2-7; D ambiguous. The CDR3 totals 11 residues. Per the germline V gene, CDR1 is DFQATT and CDR2 is SNEGSKA (reference sequence). The V and J ends lost 1 base and 3 bases respectively, with 4 bases between them. The CDR3 DNA reads TGCAGTGCTAGAGGGGACTACGAGCAGTACTTC. Amino acids: CSARGDYEQYF.

The CDR3 coding sequence is TGTGCCAGCAGCCCATTAAGGCAGGACACCGGGGAGCTGTTTTTT. It encodes CASSPLRQDTGELFF. The gene calls are TRBV7-2 and TRBJ2-2; no definite D call. Deletions cut 5 bases from V and 3 bases from J, with 13 bases between. The CDR3 contains 15 residues. Germline CDR1 SGHTA, CDR2 FQGNSA.

This clone was seen only a few times. The chain joins TRBV28 to TRBJ2-5; D remains ambiguous. This CDR3 has 13 amino acids. The germline gives CDR1 MDHEN, CDR2 SYDVKM. V was trimmed by 3 bases and J by 5 bases, leaving 10 bases between them. The CDR3 DNA reads as TGTGCCAGCAGTTTGGGGTTCGTTGAGACCCAGTACTTC. It codes for CASSLGFVETQYF.

The chain joins TRBV6-6 to TRBJ1-3; tentatively, D is TRBD1 (5 bases). The CDR3 runs 15 residues. V gave up 4 bases and J gave up 0 bases, with 10 bases separating them. Germline CDR1 is MNHNY and CDR2 is SVGAGI (reference sequence). The CDR3 DNA follows: TGTGCCAGCAGTTGGAAAGGGACCTCTGGAAACACCATATATTTT. Protein product: CASSWKGTSGNTIYF.

V and J are TRBV27 and TRBJ1-4; D uncertain. Germline lookup yields CDR1 MNHEY and CDR2 SMNVEV (reference sequence). The CDR3 contains 14 residues. With 5 bases removed from V and 5 bases from J, the gap between germline ends came to 12 bases. The CDR3 loop reads CASSGSSGNEKLFF. CDR3 sequence (DNA): TGTGCCAGCAGTGGGAGTAGCGGGAATGAAAAACTGTTTTTT. Supplemented by reference TRBV27 and TRBJ1-4, the full variable domain reads EAQVTQNPRYLITVTGKKLTVTCSQNMNHEYMSWYRQDPGLGLRQIYYSMNVEVTDKGDVPEGYKVSRKEKRNFPLILESPSPNQTSLYFCASSGSSGNEKLFFGSGTQLSVL.

A remark on this clone: Other nucleotide sequences from this sample produce the same CDR3. CDR3 coding DNA: TGTGCCAGCTATGCCCCCCTGCGACGTAGCTATGGCTACACCTTC. It is translated as CASYAPLRRSYGYTF. The V and J genes are TRBV28 and TRBJ1-2, with D unresolved. Trimming left V 8 bases short and J 4 bases short, with 20 bases between. Germline V lookup: CDR1 MDHEN, CDR2 SYDVKM. The CDR3 extends over 15 amino acids.

The rearrangement uses TRBV30 and TRBJ2-1, with D possibly matching TRBD1 (5 bases). Looked up from germline, CDR1 is GTSNPN and CDR2 is SVGIG (reference sequence). With 2 bases removed from V and 4 bases from J, the gap between germline ends came to 15 bases. This CDR3 is 15 amino acids long. CDR3 bases: TGTGCCTGGAGTCTAGTGGCTAGGGGATACAATGAGCAGTTCTTC. Its translation: CAWSLVARGYNEQFF.

The table lists this clone with a count of one. This same CDR3 is encoded by further DNA sequences in the sample. This chain uses TRBV18 with TRBJ1-2, with 8 bases matching TRBD1. Germline trimming cut 6 bases from V and 3 bases from J; bases unmatched to any gene: 9. Germline CDR1 KGHSH, CDR2 LQKENI. The CDR3 is 15 amino acids. The CDR3 loop reads CASSPKTGDDYGYTF. The DNA of the CDR3 is TGTGCCAGCTCGCCTAAGACAGGGGACGACTATGGCTACACCTTC.

This chain connects TRBV10-3 to TRBJ1-1; D call uncertain. The CDR3 is made up of 14 amino acids. The germline gives CDR1 ENHRY, CDR2 SYGVKD. Trimming pared 3 bases from V and 0 bases from J, leaving 8 bases between. CDR3 loop: CAISETIMNTEAFF. In DNA form, the CDR3 reads TGTGCCATCAGTGAAACGATTATGAACACTGAAGCTTTCTTT.

The gene calls are TRBV7-8 and TRBJ2-1, with TRBD2 identical over 14 bases. V lost 4 bases and J lost 7; bases outside the gene matches: 3. This CDR3 is 15 amino acids long. Germline CDR1 SGHVS, CDR2 FQNEAQ. CDR3 loop: CASSYGTSGGNEQFF. The CDR3 nucleotides read TGTGCCAGCAGCTACGGGACTAGCGGGGGAAATGAGCAGTTCTTC.

This chain uses TRBV2 with TRBJ1-2; possible D gene TRBD1, 5 bases. CDR1 and CDR2 (germline): SNHLY, FYNNEI. Trimming took off 5 bases at V and 2 bases at J, with 12 bases between the two ends. CDR3 size: 14 residues. The CDR3 DNA is TGTGCCAGCAGTAAAGACAGCCTCAACTATGGCTACACCTTC. Protein product: CASSKDSLNYGYTF.

The CDR3 coding sequence is TGTGCCAGCAGTCAACTCGGAGCCGGCTACGAGCAGTACTTC. Translating gives CASSQLGAGYEQYF. The V call is TRBV6-6, the J call TRBJ2-7; no reliable D call. The CDR3 totals 14 residues. Germline V CDR1 and CDR2: MNHNY, SVGAGI (reference sequence). The V gene lost 5 bases and the J gene lost 3 bases, with 14 bases spanning the gap.

This clone was seen a single time. V usage is TRBV7-9 and J usage is TRBJ2-7; TRBD1 might be the D (6 bases). V lost 5 bases and J lost 4, with 9 bases in between. Germline V gene lookup returns CDR1 SEHNR and CDR2 FQNEAQ (reference sequence). This CDR3 region has 12 residues. The CDR3, as DNA: TGTGCCAGCAGCGTAGGACAGTACGAGCAGTACTTC. Translated: CASSVGQYEQYF.

This chain uses TRBV25-1 with TRBJ1-2, with no clear D. Germline CDR1 is MGHDK and CDR2 is SYGVNS. This CDR3 has 12 amino acids. Trimming cost V 6 bases and J 2 bases, with 7 bases left between them. CDR3 coding DNA: TGTGCCAGCAGCACAGAGAACTATGGCTACACCTTC. Its translation is CASSTENYGYTF.

This clone turned up a few times. The genes are TRBV2 and TRBJ2-5, with no clear D. Deletions cut 10 bases from V and 0 bases from J, with 15 bases between. Germline-derived CDR1 and CDR2 are SNHLY and FYNNEI. CDR3 length: 14 amino acids. The CDR3 loop is CAIRFLENQETQYF. For the CDR3, the DNA is TGTGCCATCCGATTCCTAGAGAACCAAGAGACCCAGTACTTC.

The V call is TRBV19, the J call TRBJ1-1; a possible D gene is TRBD1 (5 bases). Trimming took off 6 bases at V and 0 bases at J, with 17 bases between the two ends. CDR1 and CDR2 from the germline V gene are LNHDA and SQIVND (reference sequence). CDR3 length equals 16 residues. CDR3 in amino acids: CASRPGAEKMNTEAFF. The CDR3 nucleotides are TGTGCCAGTAGGCCCGGGGCAGAGAAAATGAACACTGAAGCTTTCTTT.

CDR3 sequence reads: CASSYLGQTEAFF. As DNA, the CDR3 is TGTGCCAGCAGTTACCTGGGACAGACTGAAGCTTTCTTT. The chain joins TRBV6-6 to TRBJ1-1; 7 bases are shared with TRBD1. The V and J ends lost 2 bases and 5 bases, in that order; junction bases with no gene match: 2. The CDR3 covers 13 residues. Germline CDR1 reads MNHNY; CDR2 reads SVGAGI (reference sequence).

Remarks on this clone: At one end the junction does not follow the germline gene, possibly because of a read error. V gene TRBV28 combines with J gene TRBJ2-5; tentative D call: TRBD1 (5 bases). This CDR3 has 11 residues. Germline V CDR1 and CDR2: MDHEN, SYDVKM. CDR3 amino acids: CASSRRVGCHF. CDR3 bases: TGTGCCAGCAGCCGCAGGGTAGGGTGCCACTTC.

V and J are TRBV7-2 and TRBJ1-4; weak D call: TRBD1 (5 bases). The CDR3 contains 15 residues. V lost 3 bases to trimming and J lost 8 bases, with 16 bases between them. The germline V gene encodes CDR1 SGHTA and CDR2 FQGNSA. CDR3 sequence: CASSLAGGRREKLFF. CDR3 DNA sequence: TGTGCCAGCAGCTTGGCCGGGGGACGTCGAGAAAAACTGTTTTTT.

The CDR3 here is CGVGKYGYTF. CDR3 bases: TGTGGTGTAGGCAAGTATGGCTACACCTTC. The gene calls are TRBV2 and TRBJ1-2; D gene ambiguous. Per germline, CDR1 SNHLY and CDR2 FYNNEI. The CDR3 spans 10 residues.

V gene TRBV5-1 combines with J gene TRBJ1-2, with no clear D. CDR1 is SGHRS and CDR2 is YFSETQ in the germline V gene. V dropped 4 bases and J dropped 7 bases, with 14 bases sitting between them. This CDR3 is 13 amino acids long. The CDR3 region has the DNA TGCGCCAGCAGCCCGCCTGCCGAAGGTGGCTACACCTTC. Encoded protein: CASSPPAEGGYTF.